These 32 T cell receptor beta chains originate from one sample sequenced in a study of cytomegalovirus exposure and HLA in healthy donors (dated by TCRdb to 2016 to 2017). Receptor amplification or capture employed the immunoSEQ multiplex PCR assay. A mixture of 60 forward primers for TCR Vbeta segments and 13 reverse primers for TCR Jbeta segments was used in the multiplex PCR. TCRdb limited this immuneACCESS table to in-frame rearrangements with V and J called. A share of clones is missing; checked studies link under half to unresolved V genes, and the rest is unexplained. The sample table shows 60,000 to 85,000 clones, and around 76% are seen once. In total, the top ten clones hold about 12% of the sample. The source material was PBMCs. The source is a male donor in good health and CMV-seropositive.

The gene calls are TRBV6-5 and TRBJ1-1, with D possibly matching TRBD1 (5 bases). CDR3 length: 14 residues. The germline V and J ends were trimmed by 0 bases and 2 bases, with 7 bases remaining between them. CDR1 and CDR2 (germline): MNHEY, SVGAGI. Here the CDR3 reads CASSYSGLNTEAFF. CDR3 nucleotide sequence: TGTGCCAGCAGTTACTCGGGGCTCAACACTGAAGCTTTCTTT.

The V and J genes are TRBV5-4 and TRBJ2-1; D is perhaps TRBD2 (6 bases). The CDR3 totals 15 residues. With 4 bases removed from V and 1 base from J, the gap between germline ends came to 12 bases. Per the germline V gene, CDR1 is SGHNT and CDR2 is YYREEE (reference sequence). The CDR3 protein is CASSRGGSSYNEQFF. The CDR3 coding sequence is TGTGCCAGCAGCCGAGGAGGGAGTTCCTACAATGAGCAGTTCTTC.

The chain uses TRBV7-3 and TRBJ2-1, with 10 nucleotides matching TRBD1. CDR1 SGHTA and CDR2 FQGTGA come from the germline V gene. With V trimmed by 1 base and J by 4 bases, 4 bases remained unmatched. The CDR3 is made up of 16 amino acids. CDR3: CASSLMGDRGYNEQFF. The CDR3 DNA reads TGTGCCAGCAGCTTAATGGGGGACAGGGGTTACAATGAGCAGTTCTTC.

The gene calls are TRBV2 and TRBJ2-1; 12 nucleotides line up with TRBD2. Germline-derived CDR1 and CDR2 are SNHLY and FYNNEI. Trimming at V came to 6 bases and at J to 5 bases, leaving 5 bases not matched to a gene. The CDR3 extends over 15 amino acids. The CDR3 region has the DNA TGTGCCAGCAGGGTTCTAGCGGGGGGGAACAATGAGCAGTTCTTC. Its translation is CASRVLAGGNNEQFF.

The chain employs TRBV6-1 and TRBJ2-1; TRBD2 agrees at 10 bases. There are 15 residues in the CDR3. Germline V gene sequence: CDR1 MNHNS, CDR2 SASEGT. With V trimmed by 8 bases and J by 3 bases, 7 bases remained unmatched. The CDR3: CASASGGTFYNEQFF. For the CDR3, the DNA is TGTGCCAGCGCTAGCGGGGGTACTTTCTACAATGAGCAGTTCTTC.

For the CDR3, the DNA is TGTGCCAGCAGCTTAGAGCGGATTGTTCGCACAGATACGCAGTATTTT. Residues: CASSLERIVRTDTQYF. This chain joins TRBV11-2 and TRBJ2-3; D unclear. The germline V and J ends were trimmed by 0 bases and 1 base, with 11 bases remaining between them. Germline assignment: CDR1 SGHAT and CDR2 FQNNGV. This CDR3 region has 16 residues.

This clone has just one count. V and J are TRBV5-1 and TRBJ2-7; D uncertain. Germline lookup yields CDR1 SGHRS and CDR2 YFSETQ. This CDR3 is 13 amino acids long. V was shortened by 1 base and J by 3 bases, with 8 bases between the two germline ends. The CDR3 sequence is CASSLSAVYEQYF. The CDR3 DNA reads TGCGCCAGCAGCTTGAGCGCTGTCTACGAGCAGTACTTC.

This clone has just a few counts. The V gene is TRBV30, the J gene TRBJ2-7; D perhaps matches TRBD2 (5 bases). V was cut by 7 bases and J by 2 bases, with 21 bases left in between. The CDR3 runs 15 residues. Germline assignment: CDR1 GTSNPN and CDR2 SVGIG (reference sequence). The CDR3 is CAYLYGLEKPYEQYF. The CDR3 DNA reads TGTGCCTACCTCTATGGACTGGAGAAACCCTACGAGCAGTACTTC.

J is TRBJ2-3 and V is TRBV30; 11 nucleotides agree with TRBD2. With V trimmed by 3 bases and J by 5 bases, 10 bases remained unmatched. Germline V gives CDR1 GTSNPN, CDR2 SVGIG (reference sequence). The CDR3 totals 16 residues. Here the CDR3 reads CAWRRASGRIGDTQYF. The DNA for the CDR3 is TGTGCCTGGAGACGGGCTAGCGGGAGGATTGGAGATACGCAGTATTTT.

The rearrangement uses TRBV5-1 and TRBJ2-1; 14 positions match TRBD2. The CDR3 is 18 residues long. V lost 0 bases to trimming and J lost 7 bases; unmatched junction nucleotides: 9. CDR1 SGHRS and CDR2 YFSETQ come from the germline V gene. CDR3 loop: CASSLGIFGTSGSNEQFF. The CDR3 DNA follows: TGCGCCAGCAGCTTGGGCATCTTCGGGACTAGCGGGAGTAATGAGCAGTTCTTC. The full variable domain, in which reference TRBV5-1 and TRBJ2-1 provide the parts outside the CDR3, is KAGVTQTPRYLIKTRGQQVTLSCSPISGHRSVSWYQQTPGQGLQFLFEYFSETQRNKGNFPGRFSGRQFSNSRSEMNVSTLELGDSALYLCASSLGIFGTSGSNEQFFGPGTRLTVL.

The chain uses TRBV5-1 and TRBJ2-3, with 9 bases aligning to TRBD1. J lost 3 bases, V lost 3 bases, and 5 bases had no gene match. The CDR3 totals 15 residues. Germline V gene lookup returns CDR1 SGHRS and CDR2 YFSETQ. The chain's CDR3 is CASSSGQGMTDTQYF. CDR3 in DNA: TGCGCCAGCAGCTCCGGACAGGGGATGACAGATACGCAGTATTTT.

This rearrangement joins TRBV9 to TRBJ2-3, with a weak D call TRBD1 (6 bases). From germline, CDR1 is SGDLS and CDR2 YYNGEE. Trimming cost V 0 bases and J 11 bases, with 16 bases left between them. The CDR3 is made up of 14 amino acids. The CDR3 reads CASSVVGGAGEQYF. Written as DNA, the CDR3 is TGTGCCAGCAGCGTAGTAGGGGGAGCAGGAGAGCAGTATTTT.

The chain links TRBV4-3 to TRBJ2-3; TRBD2 matches 8 bases. In germline, CDR1 is LGHNA, CDR2 YSLEER. V dropped 1 base and J dropped 0; count of bases not matched to a gene: 3. This CDR3 comprises 16 residues. The CDR3 protein is CASSQASGSSTDTQYF. In DNA form, the CDR3 reads TGCGCCAGCAGCCAAGCTAGCGGGTCTAGCACAGATACGCAGTATTTT.

The CDR3 loop is CASSQDLGAGETQYF. The CDR3 DNA follows: TGTGCCAGCAGCCAAGATTTGGGGGCAGGAGAGACCCAGTACTTC. The gene calls are TRBV14 and TRBJ2-5; D might be TRBD1 (6 bases). Trimming left V 0 bases short and J 4 bases short, with 12 bases between. The V gene's germline CDR1 is SGHDN and CDR2 FVKESK. The CDR3 runs 15 residues. The full variable domain, with the rest looked up from reference TRBV14 and TRBJ2-5, is EAGVTQFPSHSVIEKGQTVTLRCDPISGHDNLYWYRRVMGKEIKFLLHFVKESKQDESGMPNNRFLAERTGGTYSTLKVQPAELEDSGVYFCASSQDLGAGETQYFGPGTRLLVL.

The rearrangement uses TRBV5-1 and TRBJ2-3, with D tentatively TRBD1 (5 bases). Per the germline V gene, CDR1 is SGHRS and CDR2 is YFSETQ. Trimming removed 4 bases from V and 2 bases from J, with 8 bases in between. The CDR3 covers 13 residues. The CDR3 protein is CASSQGFTDTQYF. The CDR3 nucleotides are TGCGCCAGCAGCCAGGGTTTCACAGATACGCAGTATTTT.

The rearrangement links TRBV29-1 to TRBJ2-1, with TRBD2 matching 9 bases. The length of the CDR3 is 14 residues. With V trimmed by 5 bases and J by 3 bases, 5 bases remained unmatched. CDR1 is SQVTM and CDR2 is ANQGSEA in the germline V gene. CDR3 nucleotides: TGCAGCGTTCAGAGACTAGCGGACTACAATGAGCAGTTCTTC. Translated: CSVQRLADYNEQFF.

This chain connects TRBV5-1 to TRBJ2-7, with 7 bases fitting TRBD1. Germline CDR1 SGHRS, CDR2 YFSETQ. This CDR3 spans 14 amino acids. Losses at the gene ends were 1 base for V and 2 bases for J; bases not matched to a gene: 3. The CDR3 bases are TGCGCCAGCAGCTTGACAGGGGCGACCTACGAGCAGTACTTC. This codes for CASSLTGATYEQYF.

This CDR3 is CSVEWGSSYEQYF. In DNA form, the CDR3 reads TGCAGCGTTGAATGGGGCAGTTCCTACGAGCAGTACTTC. The chain combines TRBV29-1 with TRBJ2-7, with D perhaps matching TRBD1 (5 bases). The V gene lost 2 bases and the J gene lost 1 base, with 9 bases spanning the gap. Germline CDR1 and CDR2: SQVTM and ANQGSEA. The CDR3 is made up of 13 amino acids.

The genes are TRBV5-1 and TRBJ2-5; 11 nucleotides align to TRBD2. Germline values: CDR1 SGHRS, CDR2 YFSETQ. This CDR3 has 15 amino acids. Germline trimming cut 1 base from V and 5 bases from J; bases unmatched to any gene: 4. The CDR3 nucleotides are TGCGCCAGCAGCTTGACCGGGACTAGCGGCGAGACCCAGTACTTC. Translation gives CASSLTGTSGETQYF.

The V gene is TRBV6-6, the J gene TRBJ2-4, with D perhaps matching TRBD1 (5 bases). CDR1 and CDR2 (germline): MNHNY, SVGAGI (reference sequence). The CDR3 has 11 amino acids. The V gene lost 6 bases and the J gene lost 12 bases, with 12 bases spanning the gap. This CDR3 reads CASRLAGYQYF. Here the CDR3 DNA reads TGTGCCAGCAGGCTGGCAGGGTATCAGTACTTC.

The rearrangement joins TRBV6-6 to TRBJ1-1; a possible D gene is TRBD1 (6 bases). Trimming cost V 6 bases and J 0 bases, with 8 bases left between them. This CDR3 spans 13 amino acids. CDR1 and CDR2 from the germline V gene are MNHNY and SVGAGI (reference sequence). The chain's CDR3 is CASRDRLNTEAFF. CDR3 in DNA: TGTGCCAGCAGGGACAGATTGAACACTGAAGCTTTCTTT.

Worth noting for this clone: The sample has other DNA sequences that encode this CDR3 too. This chain connects TRBV18 to TRBJ2-5; 7 bases are a match to TRBD1. The CDR3 is 13 amino acids. Germline V CDR1 and CDR2: KGHSH, LQKENI. V trimming: 3 bases; J trimming: 2 bases; junction bases outside the gene matches: 0. CDR3: CASSPGQQETQYF. The CDR3 DNA is TGTGCCAGCTCACCGGGACAGCAAGAGACCCAGTACTTC.

V gene TRBV7-9 combines with J gene TRBJ2-2; 10 positions agree with TRBD1. The CDR3 has 17 amino acids. Germline-derived CDR1 and CDR2 are SEHNR and FQNEAQ (reference sequence). V was clipped by 5 bases and J by 0 bases; unmatched bases: 6. CDR3 in amino acids: CASSRGQGTSNTGELFF. The CDR3 nucleotides read TGTGCCAGCAGCCGGGGACAGGGGACCTCGAACACCGGGGAGCTGTTTTTT.

The chain has TRBV18 and TRBJ2-5; the match to TRBD2 covers 7 bases. The germline gives CDR1 KGHSH, CDR2 LQKENI. The V gene end was trimmed by 1 base and the J gene end by 5 bases; junction bases not matched to a gene: 1. There are 13 residues in the CDR3. CDR3 residues: CASSPRGGETQYF. The DNA for the CDR3 is TGTGCCAGCTCACCACGGGGAGGGGAGACCCAGTACTTC. Looking up the rest from reference TRBV18 and TRBJ2-5 gives the full variable domain: NAGVMQNPRHLVRRRGQEARLRCSPMKGHSHVYWYRQLPEEGLKFMVYLQKENIIDESGMPKERFSAEFPKEGPSILRIQQVVRGDSAAYFCASSPRGGETQYFGPGTRLLVL.

V and J are TRBV27 and TRBJ2-3; TRBD2 aligns across 7 bases. Germline loops: CDR1 MNHEY, CDR2 SMNVEV (reference sequence). V was clipped by 5 bases and J by 4 bases; unmatched bases: 9. CDR3 length: 15 residues. The CDR3 sequence is CASSPLGGSADTQYF. In DNA, the CDR3 is TGTGCCAGCAGTCCCTTGGGGGGGAGTGCAGATACGCAGTATTTT.

The gene calls are TRBV7-9 and TRBJ2-4, with D possibly matching TRBD2 (6 bases). V gave up 8 bases and J gave up 1 base, with 12 bases separating them. The germline V gene encodes CDR1 SEHNR and CDR2 FQNEAQ (reference sequence). This CDR3 spans 14 amino acids. The CDR3 loop is CASGSGVAKNIQYF. DNA of the CDR3: TGTGCCAGCGGTTCGGGGGTGGCCAAAAACATTCAGTACTTC. Full variable domain (outside the CDR3, taken from reference TRBV7-9 and TRBJ2-4): DTGVSQNPRHKITKRGQNVTFRCDPISEHNRLYWYRQTLGQGPEFLTYFQNEAQLEKSRLLSDRFSAERPKGSFSTLEIQRTEQGDSAMYLCASGSGVAKNIQYFGAGTRLSVL.

The chain has TRBV29-1 and TRBJ2-7, with no clear D. This CDR3 comprises 9 residues. Germline V lookup: CDR1 SQVTM, CDR2 ANQGSEA. V lost 5 bases and J lost 5, with 4 bases in between. This CDR3 reads CSVLDEQYF. The CDR3, as DNA: TGCAGCGTTCTAGACGAGCAGTACTTC.

The J gene is TRBJ2-7, the V gene TRBV7-2; D is unclear. With 1 base removed from V and 4 bases from J, the gap between germline ends came to 8 bases. The CDR3 runs 13 residues. CDR1 is SGHTA, CDR2 FQGNSA, per germline. In DNA, the CDR3 is TGTGCCAGCAGCTTAGTTCCAGGATACGAGCAGTACTTC. Its protein is CASSLVPGYEQYF.

The CDR3 here is CASMAGSEGYTF. The CDR3 nucleotides read TGTGCCAGCATGGCAGGGTCGGAAGGCTACACCTTC. The chain joins TRBV28 to TRBJ1-2, with D maybe TRBD1 (5 bases). The germline V gene encodes CDR1 MDHEN and CDR2 SYDVKM. V dropped 7 bases and J dropped 8 bases, with 14 bases sitting between them. This CDR3 comprises 12 residues.

J is TRBJ2-7 and V is TRBV5-1; 8 nucleotides line up with TRBD1. Germline V gene data show CDR1 as SGHRS and CDR2 as YFSETQ. The CDR3 loop spans 14 amino acids. V lost 4 bases, J lost 2 bases, and 5 bases stayed unmatched. CDR3 amino acids: CASSTGQETYEQYF. CDR3 DNA sequence: TGCGCCAGCAGCACGGGACAGGAGACCTACGAGCAGTACTTC.

This clone was detected once. V usage is TRBV4-1 and J usage is TRBJ2-3; D not resolved. The CDR3 totals 12 residues. Germline V CDR1 and CDR2: MGHRA, YSYEKL. Between the trimmed V and J ends, which lost 1 base and 6 bases, there was a span of 5 bases. The CDR3 coding sequence is TGCGCCAGCAGCCAAGCCCGGGATACGCAGTATTTT. It translates to CASSQARDTQYF.

This clone was seen once. Other DNA sequences within the sample encode an identical CDR3. The genes are TRBV18 and TRBJ2-7; D might be TRBD2 (5 bases). The length of the CDR3 is 14 residues. The V end was cut by 3 bases, the J end by 0 bases, with 9 bases between. Germline V gene lookup returns CDR1 KGHSH and CDR2 LQKENI. CDR3 amino acids: CASSPSGGSYEQYF. DNA for the CDR3: TGTGCCAGCTCACCTTCAGGAGGCTCCTACGAGCAGTACTTC.